The 5 T cell receptor beta chains below all came from one sample that was sequenced in a study of T cell responses to AZD1222 COVID-19 vaccine. Repertoires were generated with immunoSEQ multiplex PCR, while TCRdb's copy carries only in-frame clones and drops some. The sample lists 140,000 to 150,000 clones, about 93% seen once, with around 5.5% in the top ten. This material consisted of peripheral blood, taken on day 0 of AZD1222 vaccination. These receptors originate from an adult in good health.

This chain uses TRBV11-3 with TRBJ1-2; 7 bases line up with TRBD1. The CDR3 loop spans 15 amino acids. Germline CDR1 and CDR2: SGHNT and YENEEA. J lost 5 bases, V lost 0 bases, and 6 bases had no gene match. The CDR3 loop is CASSLDMRQGYGYTF. The CDR3 DNA is TGTGCCAGCAGCTTAGATATGAGACAGGGATATGGCTACACCTTC. The full variable domain, with the rest looked up from reference TRBV11-3 and TRBJ1-2, is EAGVVQSPRYKIIEKKQPVAFWCNPISGHNTLYWYLQNLGQGPELLIRYENEEAVDDSQLPKDRFSAERLKGVDSTLKIQPAELGDSAVYLCASSLDMRQGYGYTFGSGTRLTVV.

The chain links TRBV27 to TRBJ1-5; D might be TRBD1 (5 bases). This CDR3 comprises 16 residues. Deletions cut 5 bases from V and 2 bases from J, with 16 bases between. CDR1 MNHEY and CDR2 SMNVEV come from the germline V gene (reference sequence). The CDR3 reads CASSRRLVGGNQPQHF. For the CDR3, the DNA is TGTGCCAGCAGTCGACGACTCGTGGGGGGCAATCAGCCCCAGCATTTT.

The gene calls are TRBV7-8 and TRBJ1-2; 8 bases align to TRBD1. Germline-derived CDR1 and CDR2 are SGHVS and FQNEAQ. Losses at the gene ends were 3 bases for V and 7 bases for J; bases not matched to a gene: 7. CDR3 size: 14 residues. The CDR3 sequence: CASSFEDRVGGYTF. CDR3 bases: TGTGCCAGCAGCTTCGAGGACAGGGTTGGTGGCTACACCTTC.

J is TRBJ1-2 and V is TRBV7-2; D is unclear. The CDR3 extends over 9 amino acids. V dropped 5 bases and J dropped 10 bases, with 5 bases sitting between them. Germline V gives CDR1 SGHTA, CDR2 FQGNSA. The CDR3: CASSPAYTF. As DNA, the CDR3 is TGTGCCAGCAGCCCCGCCTACACCTTC.

The chain joins TRBV6-2 or TRBV6-3 to TRBJ1-3, with D possibly TRBD1 on 5 matching bases. V dropped 2 bases and J dropped 2 bases, with 10 bases sitting between them. The germline gives CDR1 MNHEY, CDR2 SVGEGT. The CDR3 has 15 residues. CDR3 loop: CASSYTDSPGNTIYF. In nucleotides, the CDR3 is TGTGCCAGCAGTTACACCGACAGTCCTGGAAACACCATATATTTT.